This TCR beta chain comes out of a study of cytomegalovirus exposure and HLA in healthy donors. Trimming cost V 3 bases and J 6 bases; bases outside gene matches: 10. The germline gives CDR1 SGHDN, CDR2 FVKESK. This CDR3 contains 15 residues. The assay was immunoSEQ multiplex PCR, and TCRdb's table has in-frame clones only and misses some. The table records around 150,000 clones, approximately 90% of them present only once. In regard to this clone: The antigen is unknown.

Study findings and constraints: In a later analysis, first-cohort TCR clusters were found to tend to co-occur in the 130 or so validation repertoires. Listed as cytomegalovirus-associated were 150 to 200 TCR beta chains. Through in vitro validation, a few CMV-associated chains were shown to be specific for CMV antigens. Per published reports, the classifier diagnosed cytomegalovirus status with high specificity and sensitivity.

Sequenced sample: PBMCs. V gene TRBV14 combines with J gene TRBJ1-1; 7 bases fit TRBD1. The source is a man between 18 and 35 years old in good health and CMV-seronegative. The CDR3 DNA sequence: TGTGCCAGCAGCCACCGGACAGGAAGGATGGCTGAAGCTTTCTTT. This translates into CASSHRTGRMAEAFF.